Each of the 24 T cell receptor beta chains below was sequenced from the same sample in a study of T cell responses to AZD1222 COVID-19 vaccine. Method: immunoSEQ multiplex PCR; TCRdb's copy keeps in-frame clones and lacks some. The sample has about 76,000 clones, 88% seen once. Sequenced here: peripheral blood, sampled on day 0 of AZD1222 vaccination. Every receptor here comes from an adult in good health.

This clone appeared a single time. The rearrangement joins TRBV20-1 to TRBJ2-5, with D unclear. Germline V lookup: CDR1 DFQATT, CDR2 SNEGSKA (reference sequence). This CDR3 region has 12 residues. V lost 3 bases and J 6 bases, leaving 11 bases between the germline ends. CDR3 residues: CSASRAEQTQYF. CDR3 bases: TGCAGTGCTAGTAGGGCGGAACAGACCCAGTACTTC.

J is TRBJ2-2 and V is TRBV11-3; 7 bases match TRBD2. This CDR3 spans 15 amino acids. Germline CDR1 and CDR2: SGHNT and YENEEA. Unmatched junction bases numbered 7, after V lost 5 bases and J lost 4 bases. CDR3 bases: TGTGCCAGCAGCCCTCGCCGGGGGGTCACCGGGGAGCTGTTTTTT. This codes for CASSPRRGVTGELFF.

The rearrangement uses TRBV12-3 or TRBV12-4 and TRBJ2-3; no reliable D call. This CDR3 comprises 11 residues. The V gene lost 8 bases and the J gene lost 0 bases, with 3 bases spanning the gap. The CDR3 sequence: CASQSTDTQYF. The CDR3 DNA follows: TGTGCCAGCCAGAGCACAGATACGCAGTATTTT.

The chain links TRBV6-2 or TRBV6-3 to TRBJ1-5, with D tentatively TRBD1 (5 bases). Trimming removed 0 bases from V and 5 bases from J, with 14 bases in between. The V gene's germline CDR1 is MNHEY and CDR2 SVGEGT. CDR3 length: 16 amino acids. CDR3 in DNA: TGTGCCAGCAGTTACTCGAGAGGGGCTAGGGATCAGCCCCAGCATTTT. This codes for CASSYSRGARDQPQHF.

V gene TRBV5-8 combines with J gene TRBJ1-1, with D possibly TRBD1 on 6 matching bases. V lost 0 bases, J lost 3 bases, and 12 bases lay in between. The length of the CDR3 is 15 residues. CDR1 is SGHTS, CDR2 YDEGEE, per germline. The CDR3 protein is CASSLGVSGDTEAFF. DNA for the CDR3: TGTGCCAGCAGCTTGGGGGTCTCAGGGGACACTGAAGCTTTCTTT. Full variable domain (outside the CDR3, taken from reference TRBV5-8 and TRBJ1-1): EAGVTQSPTHLIKTRGQQATLRCSPISGHTSVYWYQQALGLGLQFLLWYDEGEERNRGNFPPRFSGRQFPNYSSELNVNALELEDSALYLCASSLGVSGDTEAFFGQGTRLTVV.

The chain couples TRBV2 to TRBJ1-1, with D perhaps matching TRBD1 (5 bases). Germline assignment: CDR1 SNHLY and CDR2 FYNNEI. The V and J ends lost 6 bases and 0 bases respectively, with 14 bases between them. There are 15 residues in the CDR3. CDR3 DNA: TGTGCCAGCAGAGGGACCCGGAGCATGAACACTGAAGCTTTCTTT. Its protein is CASRGTRSMNTEAFF. Complete variable domain (other parts from reference TRBV2 and TRBJ1-1): EPEVTQTPSHQVTQMGQEVILRCVPISNHLYFYWYRQILGQKVEFLVSFYNNEISEKSEIFDDQFSVERPDGSNFTLKIRSTKLEDSAMYFCASRGTRSMNTEAFFGQGTRLTVV.

The J gene is TRBJ1-2, the V gene TRBV7-9, with D possibly TRBD1 on 6 matching bases. Germline V gene lookup returns CDR1 SEHNR and CDR2 FQNEAQ (reference sequence). The CDR3 sequence is 14 residues long. The ends were cut back, 1 base at V and 2 bases at J, with 8 bases in the middle. The CDR3 bases are TGTGCCAGCAGCTTAGGGCAGGGGAACTATGGCTACACCTTC. It encodes CASSLGQGNYGYTF. The full variable domain, rest sourced from reference TRBV7-9 and TRBJ1-2, is DTGVSQNPRHKITKRGQNVTFRCDPISEHNRLYWYRQTLGQGPEFLTYFQNEAQLEKSRLLSDRFSAERPKGSFSTLEIQRTEQGDSAMYLCASSLGQGNYGYTFGSGTRLTVV.

The J gene is TRBJ2-7, the V gene TRBV3-1 (or the pseudogene TRBV3-2); D tentatively reads TRBD1 or TRBD2 (5 bases each). The CDR3 is 12 residues long. Trimming removed 6 bases from V and 8 bases from J, with 14 bases in between. Germline CDR1 reads LGHDT; CDR2 reads YNNKEL (reference sequence). CDR3 coding DNA: TGTGCCAGCAGAACTGGGACGGGGCAGCAGTACTTC. This gives the protein CASRTGTGQQYF.

This chain joins TRBV7-9 and TRBJ2-7; 9 bases align to TRBD2. Germline V gene data show CDR1 as SEHNR and CDR2 as FQNEAQ (reference sequence). The J segment lost 2 bases and the V segment lost 5 bases, leaving 10 bases of the junction unmatched. The CDR3 covers 16 residues. DNA of the CDR3: TGTGCCAGCAGCCCGAAGTGGTCTAGCGGGACCTACGAGCAGTACTTC. Translating it yields CASSPKWSSGTYEQYF.

V gene TRBV19 combines with J gene TRBJ2-7; D might be TRBD1 (5 bases). The CDR3 totals 12 residues. Deletions cut 1 base from V and 6 bases from J, with 7 bases between. Germline V lookup: CDR1 LNHDA, CDR2 SQIVND (reference sequence). The CDR3 spells CASSIGRGEQYV. The CDR3 DNA follows: TGTGCCAGTAGTATAGGAAGGGGCGAGCAGTACGTC.

The chain is built from TRBV6-5 and TRBJ2-1; D unclear. Germline assignment: CDR1 MNHEY and CDR2 SVGAGI. V dropped 4 bases and J dropped 6 bases, with 4 bases sitting between them. The CDR3 is 11 residues long. CDR3: CASSFFNEQFF. The CDR3 bases are TGTGCCAGCAGTTTCTTCAATGAGCAGTTCTTC.

J is TRBJ2-7 and V is TRBV11-2; TRBD2 might be the D (6 bases). The germline V gene encodes CDR1 SGHAT and CDR2 FQNNGV. Trimming removed 8 bases from V and 0 bases from J, with 14 bases in between. The CDR3 runs to 14 residues. For the CDR3, the DNA is TGTGCCAGCGGACGACTAGTGGGCTCCTACGAGCAGTACTTC. Its translation: CASGRLVGSYEQYF.

The rearrangement links TRBV5-1 to TRBJ2-5; TRBD2 matches 8 bases. With 4 bases clipped from V and 4 bases from J, the junction kept 6 bases outside the gene matches. Germline CDR1 SGHRS, CDR2 YFSETQ. The CDR3 has 14 amino acids. The CDR3 bases are TGCGCCAGCAGCCTGCGGGGGGCCTCAGAGACCCAGTACTTC. Its protein is CASSLRGASETQYF.

Written as DNA, the CDR3 is TGTGCCAGCAGCCTTAGGGGGGGAGAGACCCAGTACTTC. This encodes CASSLRGGETQYF. This rearrangement joins TRBV6-5 to TRBJ2-5, with a possible D match to TRBD2 (7 bases). The V and J ends lost 6 bases and 4 bases respectively, with 12 bases between them. The CDR3 totals 13 residues. Germline lookup yields CDR1 MNHEY and CDR2 SVGAGI.

J is TRBJ2-1 and V is TRBV19, with D perhaps TRBD1 or TRBD2 (5 bases each). The CDR3 sequence is 16 residues long. The germline V gene encodes CDR1 LNHDA and CDR2 SQIVND (reference sequence). V gave up 2 bases and J gave up 4 bases, with 15 bases separating them. The CDR3, as DNA: TGTGCCAGTAGTATATCCCCCATGGGGGTATACAATGAGCAGTTCTTC. Its translation is CASSISPMGVYNEQFF.

V and J are TRBV6-4 and TRBJ1-2, with 12 bases fitting TRBD1. V lost 5 bases to trimming and J lost 4 bases; unmatched junction nucleotides: 8. Looked up from germline, CDR1 is MRHNA and CDR2 is SNTAGT. CDR3 size: 16 residues. This CDR3 is CASSPGTGGLGYGYTF. The CDR3 region has the DNA TGTGCCAGCAGTCCCGGGACAGGGGGCCTTGGCTATGGCTACACCTTC.

This chain links TRBV13 with TRBJ1-2; no firm D call. In germline, CDR1 is PRHDT, CDR2 FYEKMQ (reference sequence). The CDR3 is 16 amino acids. The V gene lost 0 bases and the J gene lost 4 bases, with 15 bases spanning the gap. Written as DNA, the CDR3 is TGTGCCAGCAGCTTAGGGCGACGTCGGCTAGGCTATGGCTACACCTTC. Its translation is CASSLGRRRLGYGYTF.

V is TRBV6-5 and J is TRBJ1-2, with D tentatively TRBD1 (5 bases). Trimming removed 6 bases at V and 7 bases at J, with 15 bases between. This CDR3 is 13 amino acids long. Per germline, CDR1 MNHEY and CDR2 SVGAGI. This CDR3 is CASSSDKIFGYTF. The CDR3 nucleotides read TGTGCCAGCAGCTCGGACAAAATATTTGGCTACACCTTC.

The chain has TRBV5-1 and TRBJ2-7, with TRBD1 identical over 9 bases. Per the germline V gene, CDR1 is SGHRS and CDR2 is YFSETQ. V shed 2 bases, J shed 4 bases, and the junction held 7 bases outside the gene matches. This CDR3 is 15 amino acids long. DNA of the CDR3: TGCGCCAGCAGCTTCTACCCGGGACAGGGTTACGAGCAGTACTTC. Residues: CASSFYPGQGYEQYF. The complete variable domain, with remaining parts taken from reference TRBV5-1 and TRBJ2-7, reads KAGVTQTPRYLIKTRGQQVTLSCSPISGHRSVSWYQQTPGQGLQFLFEYFSETQRNKGNFPGRFSGRQFSNSRSEMNVSTLELGDSALYLCASSFYPGQGYEQYFGPGTRLTVT.

V usage is TRBV10-3 and J usage is TRBJ2-1; 15 nucleotides align to TRBD2. Germline-derived CDR1 and CDR2 are ENHRY and SYGVKD. The CDR3 length is 14 residues. Losses at the gene ends were 10 bases for V and 7 bases for J; bases not matched to a gene: 5. CDR3 in amino acids: CATGLAGGINEQFF. The CDR3 DNA sequence: TGTGCCACCGGACTAGCGGGGGGGATAAATGAGCAGTTCTTC.

This chain uses TRBV28 with TRBJ1-2; the D is unclear. CDR3 length equals 12 residues. Trimming took off 3 bases at V and 2 bases at J, with 4 bases between the two ends. The germline CDR1 and CDR2 sequences are MDHEN and SYDVKM. CDR3 nucleotides: TGTGCCAGCAGTTTTTGGAACTATGGCTACACCTTC. Residues: CASSFWNYGYTF.

This chain uses TRBV7-2 with TRBJ2-5; TRBD2 might be the D (7 bases). Per the germline V gene, CDR1 is SGHTA and CDR2 is FQGNSA. There are 16 residues in the CDR3. V was cut by 0 bases and J by 5 bases, with 16 bases left in between. The CDR3 DNA is TGTGCCAGCAGCTTAGCCCGGGGGGCGGGTGTTGAGACCCAGTACTTC. It specifies CASSLARGAGVETQYF. The full variable domain, with the rest looked up from reference TRBV7-2 and TRBJ2-5, is GAGVSQSPSNKVTEKGKDVELRCDPISGHTALYWYRQSLGQGLEFLIYFQGNSAPDKSGLPSDRFSAERTGGSVSTLTIQRTQQEDSAVYLCASSLARGAGVETQYFGPGTRLLVL.

The chain is built from TRBV7-2 and TRBJ2-7; 7 nucleotides match TRBD1. Germline CDR1 SGHTA, CDR2 FQGNSA. This CDR3 has 14 amino acids. The J segment lost 11 bases and the V segment lost 0 bases, leaving 10 bases of the junction unmatched. For the CDR3, the DNA is TGTGCCAGCAGCTTAGCCCGGGACAGCTGGGTTGAGTACGTC. Its protein product is CASSLARDSWVEYV.

The gene calls are TRBV6-6 and TRBJ2-1; TRBD2 might be the D (5 bases). This CDR3 region has 16 residues. The germline V and J ends were trimmed by 1 base and 0 bases, with 10 bases remaining between them. The V gene's germline CDR1 is MNHNY and CDR2 SVGAGI (reference sequence). The CDR3 protein is CASSYFPGSSYNEQFF. CDR3 bases: TGTGCCAGCAGTTACTTTCCGGGGAGCTCCTACAATGAGCAGTTCTTC.